This record concerns one T cell receptor (beta chain) sequence. Its antigen is unknown. Base qualities were left out, and no much larger clone turns up one base away. The library was produced with the immunoSEQ multiplex PCR assay. RNA was extracted from all samples and reverse transcribed into cDNA, which served as template for TCR sequencing. First-strand cDNA was synthesized with SuperScript III using a 2:1 mix of oligo-dT and random hexamers. A synthetic immune receptor repertoire was used to gauge amplification bias, and whatever bias remained was removed computationally. As for the original processing: Raw reads were preprocessed to remove errors, and CDR3 was defined by IMGT conventions from the conserved cysteine to phenylalanine. Clonality was calculated as 1 minus Shannon entropy normalized by log2 of the number of productive unique TCRs. CD4 or CD8 identity of scalp clones was inferred by cross-referencing scalp TCRbeta sequences with sorted blood CD4 and CD8 repertoires. Imported from immuneACCESS, the table was reduced by TCRdb to in-frame sequences with V and J called. These copies leave out some clones; in studies compared against another copy, an unresolved V gene accounts for under half, and the cause of the remainder is not known. Clonal size and the V and J genes are those of that table, whereas D and trimming came from the DNA. A total of about 160,000 clones appear in this sample, about three fifths of them only once. The ten largest clones represent 0.91% of the sample.

The junction carries 14 bases between V and J, which are trimmed by 0 bases and 6 bases respectively. From its cysteine to its phenylalanine, the CDR3 spans 14 amino acids. The DNA shown is the 42-base CDR3, in frame from base 1. Based on the germline V gene (reference sequence), the CDR1 and CDR2 sequences are GTSNPN and SVGIG. These data originate in a study of CD8+ T cells in alopecia areata (dated by TCRdb to 2016 to 2019). Regarding the study in general: The treated patients, all with moderate-to-severe alopecia areata, were enrolled in an open-label pilot trial of oral tofacitinib given at 5 to 10 mg twice daily. To study T cell clonal expansion in alopecia areata, the researchers applied high-throughput TCRbeta sequencing to both the C3H/HeJ mouse model and human patients. Tofacitinib was administered for 6 to 18 months, and 6 months of follow-up off drug were then conducted to assess delayed response and recurrence. Patients on tofacitinib were biopsied at baseline and after 4 and 24 weeks of treatment, and several of the patients also had a later scalp biopsy. RNA was obtained with the PAXgene miRNA kit for fixed scalp, the miRNeasy kit for PBMCs, and the RNeasy kit for mouse skin. Human TCRbeta sequencing covered scalp tissue and sorted CD4+ and CD8+ peripheral blood T cells from patchy and totalis/universalis alopecia areata patients and healthy controls. Clonality in the scalp was compared among normal scalp (n=4), patchy alopecia areata scalp (n=8), and alopecia totalis/universalis scalp (n=8). Amplification of TCRbeta CDR3 regions was done by immunoSEQ multiplex PCR using 35 Vbeta forward primers and 13 Jbeta reverse primers. For the treated patients, the SALT score, which quantifies what percentage of scalp surface area is affected, served as the measure of disease severity.

The study at large found these results: Compared with normal scalp, lesional scalp, particularly in alopecia totalis/universalis, had higher clonality and more expanded CD8+ clones, which suggests antigenic drive. Tofacitinib significantly decreased scalp clonality and the number of expanded CD8+ clones among the top 100 scalp clones. Resident alphabeta T cells in normal human skin are also sequenced, complicating scalp TCR repertoire analysis, unlike mouse skin dominated by gammadelta T cells. Because the treated cohort was small and had just a single nonresponder, larger studies are needed to establish links between baseline CD8+ expansion and response. TCR sequences shared between patients were less clear than in mice, possibly partly because of HLA diversity in the patient population. Many expanded lesional clones were found to persist in scalp and blood during tofacitinib treatment, and relapse after treatment cessation may be partly explained by this persistence.

Per the publication, the time point label means: 4 weeks on oral tofacitinib. The sample's treatment or condition label, decoded: oral pan-JAK inhibitor, 5-10 mg twice daily. Lesional scalp punch biopsies and peripheral blood were collected from alopecia areata patients. PBMCs were isolated by density centrifugation and stained for CD3, CD4 and CD8, after which CD4+ and CD8+ T cells were sorted on a FACSAria. The chain is encoded by TRBV30 joined to TRBJ1-1; a tentative D call is TRBD1 (5 bases match). The sample in question was CD4+ T cells sorted from blood, obtained at week 4, from a patient treated with tofacitinib. This TCR derives from a human donor with alopecia areata. The CDR3 protein: CAWSVPGRGAEAFF. The DNA is TGTGCCTGGAGTGTACCCGGGAGGGGCGCTGAAGCTTTCTTT.